Each of the 2 T cell receptor beta chains below was sequenced from the same sample in a study of T cell responses to AZD1222 COVID-19 vaccine. Sequencing used immunoSEQ multiplex PCR; TCRdb keeps in-frame clones, though not all of them. The sample yields roughly 120,000 clones, around nine tenths seen once. Sequencing used peripheral blood, obtained 28 days after the second AZD1222 dose. These receptors originate from an adult who received the AZD1222 COVID-19 vaccine.

The rearrangement links TRBV27 to TRBJ2-3; D is undetermined. Trimming removed 5 bases from V and 0 bases from J, with 12 bases in between. Germline loops: CDR1 MNHEY, CDR2 SMNVEV (reference sequence). CDR3 length: 15 residues. The CDR3 sequence: CASSPQVVSTDTQYF. Here the CDR3 DNA reads TGTGCCAGCAGTCCTCAGGTGGTTAGCACAGATACGCAGTATTTT.

The chain employs TRBV4-1 and TRBJ1-5, with a possible D match to TRBD1 (6 bases). This CDR3 region has 16 residues. Germline loops: CDR1 MGHRA, CDR2 YSYEKL. Trimming stripped 0 bases from V and 2 bases from J, with 11 bases between. The CDR3 reads CASSQEGGGRNQPQHF. CDR3 bases: TGCGCCAGCAGCCAAGAAGGAGGGGGACGCAATCAGCCCCAGCATTTT.